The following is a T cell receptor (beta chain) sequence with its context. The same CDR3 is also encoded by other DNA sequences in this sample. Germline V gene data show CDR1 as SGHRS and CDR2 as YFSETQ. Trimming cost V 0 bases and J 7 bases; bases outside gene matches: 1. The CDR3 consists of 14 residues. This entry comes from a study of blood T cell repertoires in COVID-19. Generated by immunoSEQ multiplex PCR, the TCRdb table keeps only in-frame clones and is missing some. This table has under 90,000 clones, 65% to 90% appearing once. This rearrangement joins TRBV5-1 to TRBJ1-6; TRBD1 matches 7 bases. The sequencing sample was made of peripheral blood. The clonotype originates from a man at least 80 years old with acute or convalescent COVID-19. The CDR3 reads CASSLDRGNSPLHF. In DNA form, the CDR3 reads TGCGCCAGCAGCTTGGACAGGGGAAATTCACCCCTCCACTTT.